Included here is one TCR beta chain sequence, with context. The length of the CDR3 is 15 residues. From germline, CDR1 is MNHEY and CDR2 SVGAGI. The V end was cut by 6 bases, the J end by 5 bases, with 16 bases between. Original data processing: Using reference gene primer amplification, nucleated cell counts were estimated. Libraries were prepared by immunoSEQ multiplex PCR; TCRdb keeps only in-frame clonotypes and omits some of them. V and J calls and clone size are copied from that table; D and trimming were computed from the DNA. The top ten clones hold approximately 6.2% of a sample with fewer than 250,000 clones, around 86% of them seen once. The data were obtained in a study of blood T cell repertoires in COVID-19. Overall study context: Some COVID-19 samples were acute and others convalescent; all came from the United States, Italy and Spain.

The chain couples TRBV6-5 to TRBJ1-4, with TRBD1 as a possible D gene (5 bases). The sample consisted of peripheral blood. This receptor was taken from a woman of 80 years or more with COVID-19, enrolled during active disease. CDR3 in amino acids: CASRALGQGNEKLFF. Here the CDR3 DNA reads TGTGCCAGCAGGGCCTTGGGGCAGGGAAATGAAAAACTGTTTTTT.